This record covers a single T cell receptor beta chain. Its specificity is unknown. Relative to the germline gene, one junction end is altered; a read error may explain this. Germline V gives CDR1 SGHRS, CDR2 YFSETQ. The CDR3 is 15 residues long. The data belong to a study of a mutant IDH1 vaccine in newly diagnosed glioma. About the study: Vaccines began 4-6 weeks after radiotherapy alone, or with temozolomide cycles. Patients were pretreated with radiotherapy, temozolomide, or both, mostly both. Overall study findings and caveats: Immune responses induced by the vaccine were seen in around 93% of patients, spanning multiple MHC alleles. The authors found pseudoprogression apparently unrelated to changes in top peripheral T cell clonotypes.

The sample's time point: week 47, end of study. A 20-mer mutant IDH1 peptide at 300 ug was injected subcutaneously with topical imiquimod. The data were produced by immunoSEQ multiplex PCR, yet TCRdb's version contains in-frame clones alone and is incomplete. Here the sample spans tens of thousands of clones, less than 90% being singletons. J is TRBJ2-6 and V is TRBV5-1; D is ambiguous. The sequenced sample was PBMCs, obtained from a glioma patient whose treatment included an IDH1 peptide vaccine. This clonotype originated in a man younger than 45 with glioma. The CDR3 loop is CASSLGHSGANVLTF. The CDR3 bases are TGCGCCAGCAGTTTGGGCCACTCTGGGGCCAACGTCCTGACTTTC.